This record concerns one T cell receptor (beta chain) sequence. The repertoire was sequenced with immunoSEQ multiplex PCR; TCRdb's copy has only in-frame clones and lacks some. The repertoire holds about 16,000 clones, approximately 86% seen once, with 8% to 13% in the top ten. The data originate from a study of technical replicates of blood from a handful of donors. CDR3 length: 14 residues. Germline CDR1 MNHNS, CDR2 SASEGT. J was trimmed by 10 bases and V by 1 base; bases with no gene match: 3. Sequenced sample: PBMCs. The V gene is TRBV6-1, the J gene TRBJ1-4; 10 bases map to TRBD1. This TCR derives from a human donor in good health. The CDR3 DNA sequence: TGTGCCAGCAGTGAAGAGGGACAGGGGACAAAACTGTTTTTT. Translated: CASSEEGQGTKLFF.